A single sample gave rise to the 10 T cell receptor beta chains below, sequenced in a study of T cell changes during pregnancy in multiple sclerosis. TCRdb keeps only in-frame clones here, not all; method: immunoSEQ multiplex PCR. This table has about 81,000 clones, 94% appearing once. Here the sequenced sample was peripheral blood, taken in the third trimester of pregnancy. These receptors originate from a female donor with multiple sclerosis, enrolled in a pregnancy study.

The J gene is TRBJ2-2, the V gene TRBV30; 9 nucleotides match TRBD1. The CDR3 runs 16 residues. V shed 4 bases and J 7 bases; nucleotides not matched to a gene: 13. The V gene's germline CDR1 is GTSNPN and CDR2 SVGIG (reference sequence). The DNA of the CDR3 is TGTGCCTGGATTCCTCGAGGGACAGGGACGAACGGGGAGCTGTTTTTT. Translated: CAWIPRGTGTNGELFF. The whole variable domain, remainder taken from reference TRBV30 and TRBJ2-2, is SQTIHQWPATLVQPVGSPLSLECTVEGTSNPNLYWYRQAAGRGLQLLFYSVGIGQISSEVPQNLSASRPQDRQFILSSKKLLLSDSGFYLCAWIPRGTGTNGELFFGEGSRLTVL.

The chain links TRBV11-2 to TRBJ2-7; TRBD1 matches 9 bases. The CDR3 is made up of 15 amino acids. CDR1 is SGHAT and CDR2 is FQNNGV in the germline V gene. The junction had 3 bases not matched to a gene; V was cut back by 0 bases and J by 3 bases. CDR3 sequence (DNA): TGTGCCAGCAGCTTAGATCCGGGACAGGGCTACGAGCAGTACTTC. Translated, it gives CASSLDPGQGYEQYF.

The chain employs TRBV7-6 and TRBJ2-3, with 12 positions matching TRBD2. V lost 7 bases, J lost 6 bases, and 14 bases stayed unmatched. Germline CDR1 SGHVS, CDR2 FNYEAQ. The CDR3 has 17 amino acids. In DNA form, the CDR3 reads TGTGCCAGCACCTCCGATGCCCTAGCGGGGGGGCTTGATACGCAGTATTTT. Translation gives CASTSDALAGGLDTQYF.

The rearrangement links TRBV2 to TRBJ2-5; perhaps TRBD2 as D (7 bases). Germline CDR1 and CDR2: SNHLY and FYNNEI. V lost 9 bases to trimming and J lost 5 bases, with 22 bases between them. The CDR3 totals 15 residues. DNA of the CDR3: TGTGCCAGTAACAAGGGGGGGGGCTCCTCGGAGACCCAGTACTTC. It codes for CASNKGGGSSETQYF.

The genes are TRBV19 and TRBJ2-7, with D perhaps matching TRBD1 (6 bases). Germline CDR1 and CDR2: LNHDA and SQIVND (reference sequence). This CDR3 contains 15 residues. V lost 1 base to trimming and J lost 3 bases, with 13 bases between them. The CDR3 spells CASSIVGQTGYEQYF. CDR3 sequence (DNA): TGTGCCAGTAGTATAGTAGGCCAGACAGGCTACGAGCAGTACTTC.

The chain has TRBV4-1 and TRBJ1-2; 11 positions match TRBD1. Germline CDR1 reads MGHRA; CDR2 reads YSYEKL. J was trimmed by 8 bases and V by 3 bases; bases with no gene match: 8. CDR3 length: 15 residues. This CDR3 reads CASSQPGQGAWGYTF. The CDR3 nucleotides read TGCGCCAGCAGCCAGCCCGGACAGGGGGCGTGGGGCTACACCTTC.

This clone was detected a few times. Here the CDR3 reads CASSPGTGPSPLHF. CDR3 nucleotide sequence: TGTGCCAGCAGCCCTGGGACAGGGCCTTCACCCCTCCACTTT. The V call is TRBV7-9, the J call TRBJ1-6; TRBD1 agrees at 9 bases. The CDR3 extends over 14 amino acids. Per the germline V gene, CDR1 is SEHNR and CDR2 is FQNEAQ (reference sequence). The trim removed 5 bases at V and 9 bases at J, leaving 5 bases unmatched. Supplemented by reference TRBV7-9 and TRBJ1-6, the full variable domain reads DTGVSQNPRHKITKRGQNVTFRCDPISEHNRLYWYRQTLGQGPEFLTYFQNEAQLEKSRLLSDRFSAERPKGSFSTLEIQRTEQGDSAMYLCASSPGTGPSPLHFGNGTRLTVT.

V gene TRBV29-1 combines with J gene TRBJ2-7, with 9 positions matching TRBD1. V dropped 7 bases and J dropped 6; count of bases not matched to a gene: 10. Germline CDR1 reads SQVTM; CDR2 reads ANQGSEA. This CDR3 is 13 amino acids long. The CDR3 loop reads CSASGTGPVEQYF. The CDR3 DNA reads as TGCAGCGCCTCCGGGACAGGGCCTGTCGAGCAGTACTTC.

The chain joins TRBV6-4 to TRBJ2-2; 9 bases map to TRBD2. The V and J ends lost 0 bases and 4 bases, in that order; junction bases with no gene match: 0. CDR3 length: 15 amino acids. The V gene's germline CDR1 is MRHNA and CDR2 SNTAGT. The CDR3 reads CASSDSTSGTGELFF. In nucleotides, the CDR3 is TGTGCCAGCAGTGACTCGACTAGCGGCACCGGGGAGCTGTTTTTT.

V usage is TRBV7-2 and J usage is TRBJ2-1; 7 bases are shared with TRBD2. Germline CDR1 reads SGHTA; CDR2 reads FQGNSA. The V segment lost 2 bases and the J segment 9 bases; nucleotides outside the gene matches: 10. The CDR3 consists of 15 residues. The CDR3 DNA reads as TGTGCCAGCAGCTTAAAATGGACTAGTTCGGCTGAGCAGTTCTTC. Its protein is CASSLKWTSSAEQFF.